This T cell receptor (beta chain) is drawn from a study of T cell responses to AZD1222 COVID-19 vaccine. Across the study: Second-dose schedules of about 4 or about 12 weeks were combined.

Clones were sequenced by immunoSEQ multiplex PCR, and TCRdb holds only the in-frame ones, with some missing. The sample yields roughly 120,000 clones, 85% to 90% seen once. The germline V and J ends were trimmed by 6 bases and 4 bases, with 12 bases remaining between them. The CDR3 consists of 13 residues. Germline values: CDR1 SNHLY, CDR2 FYNNEI. Of note for this clone: What it recognizes is unknown.

Findings of the study overall: Spike-specific TCR repertoires showed rising breadth and depth after two AZD1222 doses.

This TCR was sampled from an adult in good health. This chain joins TRBV2 and TRBJ2-5, with D possibly matching TRBD1 (5 bases). The sample was peripheral blood, taken on day 0 of AZD1222 vaccination. The CDR3 loop reads CASRTRVSETQYF. The CDR3 nucleotides read TGTGCCAGCAGGACCAGGGTGTCAGAGACCCAGTACTTC.